This T cell receptor beta chain was identified in a study of identical twins. Everyone who gave samples was a healthy Caucasian. TCRdb called the 5' RACE reads again in MiXCR, with one record for every CDR3 protein. The sample records 640,000 or so distinct CDR3 sequences, less than 7% being singletons. Trimming took 0 bases from V and 1 from J, leaving 7 bases between them. The CDR3 length is 14 residues. Germline V lookup: CDR1 SGDLS, CDR2 YYNGEE. Sequenced material: naive T cells sorted from blood. The source of this sequence is a man in his late teens or twenties in good health. V usage is TRBV9 and J usage is TRBJ1-1; D is unresolved. DNA of the CDR3: TGTGCCAGCAGCGTAGGCGTGGGGAACACTGAAGCTTTCTTT. Translated, it gives CASSVGVGNTEAFF.